These 20 T cell receptor beta chains share one sample of origin, sequenced in a study of T cell repertoires in cytomegalovirus infection. Using its own MiXCR run on the reads, TCRdb lists one record per CDR3 protein. Of 750,000 to 950,000 distinct CDR3 sequences detected, about 29% appear once; the ten largest clones hold 13%. The antigens of these receptors remain unknown. The starting material was cultured CD8+ T cells from PBMCs, obtained from culture after CMV antigen stimulation. These TCRs come from a human donor in good health (CMV status not recorded). Some clones in this sample may be carry-over from other donors' samples.

This chain uses TRBV18 with TRBJ1-1; D possibly corresponds to TRBD1 (5 bases). Germline CDR1 reads KGHSH; CDR2 reads LQKENI. There are 15 residues in the CDR3. Trimming left V 3 bases short and J 3 bases short, with 14 bases between. The CDR3 spells CASSPGYAGDTEAFF. The CDR3, as DNA: TGTGCCAGCTCACCGGGATACGCGGGGGACACTGAAGCTTTCTTT.

The V and J genes are TRBV2 and TRBJ2-1; 8 nucleotides line up with TRBD1. V lost 1 base to trimming and J lost 4 bases; unmatched junction nucleotides: 6. Germline V lookup: CDR1 SNHLY, CDR2 FYNNEI. The CDR3 totals 16 residues. This CDR3 reads CASSEGQGIPYNEQFF. CDR3 in DNA: TGTGCCAGCAGTGAAGGACAGGGGATTCCTTACAATGAGCAGTTCTTC.

This clonotype was counted only a few times. The CDR3, as DNA: TGTGCCAGCAGAAGAGAGGGGGCGGGGTACAATGAGCAGTTCTTC. Its protein product is CASRREGAGYNEQFF. The V call is TRBV28, the J call TRBJ2-1; tentatively, D is TRBD1 (7 bases). This CDR3 spans 15 amino acids. V was cut by 6 bases and J by 4 bases, with 16 bases left in between. Looked up from germline, CDR1 is MDHEN and CDR2 is SYDVKM.

This clonotype was seen more than once but under ten times. The gene calls are TRBV28 and TRBJ1-1; unclear D gene. CDR1 and CDR2 from the germline V gene are MDHEN and SYDVKM. V shed 2 bases and J shed 4 bases, with 17 bases lying between them. The CDR3 spans 16 residues. Written as DNA, the CDR3 is TGTGCCAGCAGTTTAGAAGGCGGGTATCTGGGCACTGAAGCTTTCTTT. Amino acid sequence: CASSLEGGYLGTEAFF.

The V gene is TRBV7-6, the J gene TRBJ1-5; tentative D call: TRBD1 (5 bases). The CDR3 is 14 residues long. The germline gives CDR1 SGHVS, CDR2 FNYEAQ. The V end lost 1 base, the J end lost 7 bases, and 11 bases lay between the germline ends. CDR3 nucleotide sequence: TGTGCCAGCAGCTTAGTAGGGGCGGAGCAGCCCCAGCATTTT. Its protein product is CASSLVGAEQPQHF.

In its sample, this clonotype was seen many times. This rearrangement joins TRBV7-9 to TRBJ2-7, with D possibly matching TRBD2 (5 bases). Germline assignment: CDR1 SEHNR and CDR2 FQNEAQ (reference sequence). V shed 5 bases and J shed 3 bases, with 11 bases lying between them. The CDR3 is 13 residues long. The CDR3 spells CASSLRENYEQYV. The CDR3 DNA reads TGTGCCAGCAGCCTACGGGAAAACTACGAGCAGTACGTC.

The rearrangement links TRBV5-1 to TRBJ1-1, with 8 bases matching TRBD1. This CDR3 contains 14 residues. Unmatched junction bases numbered 6, after V lost 3 bases and J lost 5 bases. Germline V gene sequence: CDR1 SGHRS, CDR2 YFSETQ. CDR3: CASSWTGRGTEAFF. CDR3 nucleotide sequence: TGCGCCAGCAGCTGGACAGGGCGCGGTACTGAAGCTTTCTTT.

This clonotype was seen only a few times. The chain links TRBV28 to TRBJ1-4; D not certain. The V gene's germline CDR1 is MDHEN and CDR2 SYDVKM. There are 11 residues in the CDR3. V lost 6 bases and J 10 bases, leaving 9 bases between the germline ends. The CDR3 protein is CASSPDRKLFF. In DNA form, the CDR3 reads TGTGCCAGCAGCCCGGATCGAAAACTGTTTTTT.

The chain joins TRBV28 to TRBJ2-7, with D possibly matching TRBD2 (6 bases). Germline V gene data show CDR1 as MDHEN and CDR2 as SYDVKM. Trimming took 6 bases from V and 2 from J, leaving 20 bases between them. This CDR3 contains 16 residues. The CDR3 DNA is TGTGCCAGCAGAGGAATAATCCGGGACTTACCCTACGAGCAGTACGTC. It yields the protein CASRGIIRDLPYEQYV.

The rearrangement joins TRBV7-3 to TRBJ2-1; 11 positions match TRBD1. CDR1 SGHTA and CDR2 FQGTGA come from the germline V gene. The ends lost 2 bases at V and 0 bases at J; junction bases unmatched: 9. The CDR3 spans 19 residues. The CDR3 reads CASSLWTGGRSSSYNEQFF. The CDR3 nucleotides read TGTGCCAGCAGCTTATGGACAGGGGGCCGCTCTAGCTCCTACAATGAGCAGTTCTTC.

This clonotype was counted a few times. The chain couples TRBV6-1 to TRBJ1-5; a weak D match, TRBD1 (5 bases). The CDR3 runs 13 residues. CDR1 MNHNS and CDR2 SASEGT come from the germline V gene. V lost 7 bases, J lost 6 bases, and 13 bases lay in between. The DNA for the CDR3 is TGTGCCAGCACCCGAGGGGAGGGTCAGCCCCAGCATTTT. The encoded protein is CASTRGEGQPQHF.

This clonotype was counted between two and nine times. V gene TRBV6-1 combines with J gene TRBJ1-3, with D perhaps TRBD1 (5 bases). Trimming pared 8 bases from V and 0 bases from J, leaving 14 bases between. The CDR3 extends over 15 amino acids. Germline CDR1 is MNHNS and CDR2 is SASEGT. CDR3 protein: CASEGRNRSGNTIYF. The CDR3 DNA reads TGTGCCAGCGAGGGACGTAATCGCTCTGGAAACACCATATATTTT.

In this sample, this clonotype turned up a few times. The genes are TRBV3-1 and TRBJ2-3; unclear D gene. The CDR3 has 14 amino acids. The germline CDR1 and CDR2 sequences are LGHDT and YNNKEL (reference sequence). Trimming shortened V by 1 base and J by 10 bases, and 15 bases separated the two germline ends. This CDR3 is CASSQGPLDDPQYF. The CDR3 coding sequence is TGTGCCAGCAGCCAAGGCCCGCTTGATGATCCGCAGTATTTT.

This clonotype came up many times. This chain links TRBV7-2 with TRBJ2-5, with 13 positions matching TRBD2. CDR3 length: 15 amino acids. Trimming took 4 bases from V and 3 from J; bases not matched to a gene: 2. The V gene's germline CDR1 is SGHTA and CDR2 FQGNSA. The CDR3 loop is CASSYGTSGEETQYF. The CDR3 region has the DNA TGTGCCAGCAGCTACGGGACTAGCGGGGAAGAGACCCAGTACTTC.

This clonotype was observed a few times. The J gene is TRBJ1-1, the V gene TRBV5-8; D is undetermined. The length of the CDR3 is 21 residues. With 2 bases removed from V and 3 bases from J, the gap between germline ends came to 32 bases. Germline V gives CDR1 SGHTS, CDR2 YDEGEE. CDR3 bases: TGTGCCAGCAGCTTCTATGATGGAGTGGGTAGAACCTGGCCCGAGGACACTGAAGCTTTCTTT. This encodes CASSFYDGVGRTWPEDTEAFF.

The rearrangement links TRBV2 to TRBJ2-1, with D perhaps being TRBD1 or TRBD2 (5 bases each). Germline values: CDR1 SNHLY, CDR2 FYNNEI. This CDR3 spans 16 amino acids. V was trimmed by 3 bases and J by 10 bases, leaving 22 bases between them. The CDR3 region has the DNA TGTGCCAGCAGTGACGTGGGACGGGGATGGGGATGGGAGCAGTTCTTC. Amino acid sequence: CASSDVGRGWGWEQFF.

The chain recombines TRBV12-3 or TRBV12-4 with TRBJ1-2; D unclear. The V and J ends lost 6 bases and 8 bases respectively, with 22 bases between them. The CDR3 totals 15 residues. CDR3 amino acids: CASSNNRGLKSGYTF. Here the CDR3 DNA reads TGTGCCAGCAGCAACAACCGCGGGCTGAAGAGCGGCTACACCTTC.

CDR3 protein: CASSSSGGTTGELFF. CDR3 in DNA: TGTGCCAGCAGTTCTAGCGGGGGAACCACCGGGGAGCTGTTTTTT. V usage is TRBV12-3 or TRBV12-4 and J usage is TRBJ2-2; 10 positions match TRBD2. V lost 4 bases and J lost 4; bases outside the gene matches: 3. The CDR3 has 15 residues.

This clonotype was detected many times. The chain joins TRBV7-6 to TRBJ2-7, with 7 bases fitting TRBD1. Germline trimming cut 5 bases from V and 4 bases from J; bases unmatched to any gene: 8. CDR1 is SGHVS and CDR2 is FNYEAQ in the germline V gene. This CDR3 contains 14 residues. CDR3 bases: TGTGCCAGCAGCCTACCGGGACAGAGTTACGAGCAGTACTTC. Its translation: CASSLPGQSYEQYF.

This clonotype was recorded a few times. J is TRBJ2-5 and V is TRBV6-6; 9 bases match TRBD2. The J segment lost 5 bases and the V segment lost 5 bases, leaving 12 bases of the junction unmatched. The germline V gene encodes CDR1 MNHNY and CDR2 SVGAGI (reference sequence). This CDR3 is built from 16 residues. This CDR3 is CASSPGLAGVLETQYF. CDR3 DNA: TGTGCCAGCAGTCCTGGGTTAGCGGGGGTCCTGGAGACCCAGTACTTC.